The rows below give T cell receptor beta chains drawn from one sample of a study of T cell responses to AZD1222 COVID-19 vaccine. Method: immunoSEQ multiplex PCR; TCRdb's copy keeps in-frame clones and lacks some. The sample shows roughly 120,000 clones, about nine tenths of them seen only once. The source material was peripheral blood, sampled 28 days after the second dose of the MenACWY control vaccine. These receptors were collected from an adult who received the MenACWY meningococcal vaccine as a control. Each CDR3 is given without its conserved first and last residue.

v_gene,len,j_gene,CDR3aa
TRBV20-1,13,TRBJ1-1,SASGTGIINTEAF
TRBV7-8,10,TRBJ2-7,ASSVSLSEQY
TRBV5-1,14,TRBJ2-7,ASSFIALREPYEQY
TRBV7-8,13,TRBJ1-5,ASSPGQGDNQPQH
TRBV5-4,14,TRBJ2-5,ASSRKSGGVQETQY
TRBV5-4,11,TRBJ2-7,ASSDGVAVQQY
TRBV9,14,TRBJ1-6,ASSARDSSYNSPLH
TRBV4-2,14,TRBJ1-6,ASSQLQGEGSSPLH
TRBV18,15,TRBJ1-1,ASSPPAAGGVNTEAF
TRBV28,12,TRBJ1-1,ASSRRQGWTEAF
TRBV28,12,TRBJ2-5,ASSLRGGQETQY
TRBV5-1,16,TRBJ2-5,ASSLSRRLGGVQETQY
TRBV3-1/TRBV3-2,15,TRBJ2-4,ASSDRSPIQRKNIQY
TRBV19,12,TRBJ2-7,ASSLQAGPYEQY
TRBV18,13,TRBJ1-6,ASSTQPRGDSPLH
TRBV6-2/TRBV6-3,13,TRBJ1-6,ASSTPGQGNSPLH
TRBV27,12,TRBJ1-2,ASSWGRGNYGYT
TRBV7-8,14,TRBJ1-2,ASSSRTASSDYGYT
TRBV6-2/TRBV6-3,10,TRBJ1-5,ASSNPNQPQH
TRBV11-2,15,TRBJ1-6,ASSTGQEPSYNSPLH
TRBV3-1/TRBV3-2,12,TRBJ2-7,ASSHRTSGDEQY
TRBV28,12,TRBJ2-3,ASRLAGRTDTQY
TRBV20-1,14,TRBJ1-1,SASPHSQGKGTEAF
TRBV29-1,14,TRBJ2-7,SVEGRGVGAAYEQY
TRBV29-1,10,TRBJ1-2,SVPGAIAGYT
TRBV4-1,15,TRBJ2-1,ASSQVELADSYNEQF
TRBV5-1,18,TRBJ2-7,ASSLTWTDGLAGQGYEQY
TRBV5-1,14,TRBJ2-1,ASSSPRSGSGNEQF
TRBV6-5,13,TRBJ1-5,ASSYSTGKDQPQH
TRBV5-4,13,TRBJ2-7,ASSLGGLRAYEQY
TRBV19,12,TRBJ1-1,ASSTPPRWTEAF
TRBV10-3,13,TRBJ2-5,AISPGQRKTETQY
TRBV7-6,12,TRBJ2-5,ASSLNLWQETQY
TRBV6-1,11,TRBJ2-3,ASSDMGRDTQY
TRBV28,12,TRBJ1-6,ASSLFGLNSPLH
TRBV7-8,15,TRBJ1-3,ASSLGGQFFAGNTIY
TRBV5-1,10,TRBJ2-1,ASSLAEREQF
TRBV11-2,17,TRBJ2-1,ASSLGWVLGPRTSNEQF
TRBV6-1,13,TRBJ2-7,ASSEGRKGDYEQY
TRBV11-2,17,TRBJ2-3,ASSSRSLRAKRGADTQY
TRBV4-1,16,TRBJ2-1,ASSQAGLAASSYNEQF
TRBV12-1,15,TRBJ2-5,ASSSSRDRVNQETQY
TRBV25-1,14,TRBJ1-3,ASSPVGIHSGNTIY
TRBV25-1,12,TRBJ2-1,ASTETSGRNEQF
TRBV4-1,11,TRBJ2-1,ASSQEKGNEQF
TRBV5-4,16,TRBJ1-2,ASSAGKIGLRGDYGYT
TRBV6-1,13,TRBJ1-2,ASRGDIFPNYGYT
TRBV11-2,14,TRBJ2-3,ASSRLRDRERNTQY
TRBV7-2,12,TRBJ2-2,ASSLGEATGELF
TRBV6-2/TRBV6-3,18,TRBJ1-5,ASSYVGQGAYFPLNQPQH